The 31 T cell receptor beta chains reported below all come from one sample, sequenced in a study of T cell responses to AZD1222 COVID-19 vaccine. Repertoires were generated with immunoSEQ multiplex PCR, while TCRdb's copy carries only in-frame clones and drops some. Of about 110,000 clones in the sample, 92% were seen once. This sample comprised peripheral blood, obtained on day 0 of AZD1222 vaccination. These receptors were collected from an adult in good health.

J is TRBJ2-3 and V is TRBV19; D uncertain. Trimming took off 8 bases at V and 7 bases at J, with 10 bases between the two ends. Per the germline V gene, CDR1 is LNHDA and CDR2 is SQIVND (reference sequence). The CDR3 is 11 residues long. The CDR3 bases are TGTGCCAGTGCAATGGCGCATACGCAGTATTTT. Residues: CASAMAHTQYF.

The V gene is TRBV7-3, the J gene TRBJ1-1; D ambiguous. V gave up 0 bases and J gave up 4 bases, with 6 bases separating them. CDR3 length equals 13 residues. Germline V lookup: CDR1 SGHTA, CDR2 FQGTGA. In DNA form, the CDR3 reads TGTGCCAGCAGCTTAACGCGGGGCACTGAAGCTTTCTTT. This sequence encodes CASSLTRGTEAFF.

This rearrangement joins TRBV9 to TRBJ1-6, with D possibly matching TRBD1 (5 bases). CDR1 is SGDLS, CDR2 YYNGEE, per germline. The ends were cut back, 4 bases at V and 10 bases at J, with 18 bases in the middle. The CDR3 consists of 15 residues. The CDR3 is CASSPQDGAESPLHF. CDR3 in DNA: TGTGCCAGCAGCCCCCAGGATGGGGCCGAATCACCCCTCCACTTT.

The chain has TRBV29-1 and TRBJ1-5; the D gene is possibly TRBD1 (6 bases). The CDR3 runs 13 residues. The V end lost 4 bases, the J end lost 4 bases, and 11 bases lay between the germline ends. Germline CDR1 is SQVTM and CDR2 is ANQGSEA. CDR3 sequence reads: CSVARGNNQPQHF. The CDR3 bases are TGCAGCGTTGCCAGGGGAAATAATCAGCCCCAGCATTTT.

The J gene is TRBJ1-1, the V gene TRBV6-5; TRBD1 is a possible D gene (5 bases). The CDR3 consists of 13 residues. Per germline, CDR1 MNHEY and CDR2 SVGAGI. The V end lost 6 bases, the J end lost 1 base, and 9 bases lay between the germline ends. The DNA of the CDR3 is TGTGCCAGCAGGACGGGGGGGAACACTGAAGCTTTCTTT. This gives the protein CASRTGGNTEAFF.

The V and J genes are TRBV27 and TRBJ1-1, with a possible D match to TRBD1 (5 bases). CDR1 and CDR2 from the germline V gene are MNHEY and SMNVEV (reference sequence). The CDR3 length is 13 residues. V dropped 5 bases and J dropped 11 bases, with 18 bases sitting between them. CDR3 DNA sequence: TGTGCCAGCAGTCCGAATCTCCAGGGAGGGGCTTTCTTT. Translated: CASSPNLQGGAFF.

J is TRBJ1-6 and V is TRBV6-2 or TRBV6-3; D is unresolved. In germline, CDR1 is MNHEY, CDR2 SVGEGT. The V gene lost 4 bases and the J gene lost 9 bases, with 10 bases spanning the gap. The CDR3 spans 13 residues. This CDR3 is CASSWAPGSPLHF. The CDR3, as DNA: TGTGCCAGCAGTTGGGCCCCCGGTTCACCCCTCCACTTT.

This rearrangement joins TRBV5-1 to TRBJ1-3; a weak D match, TRBD1 (6 bases). The CDR3 runs to 15 residues. CDR1 is SGHRS and CDR2 is YFSETQ in the germline V gene. Trimming removed 0 bases at V and 4 bases at J, with 11 bases between. The CDR3 loop is CASSLAQGSGNTIYF. CDR3 nucleotide sequence: TGCGCCAGCAGCTTGGCACAGGGCTCGGGAAACACCATATATTTT.

The CDR3 nucleotides are TGTGCCAGCAGCTTAGGGGGGGGTAACGAGCAGTACTTC. The encoded protein is CASSLGGGNEQYF. The chain links TRBV7-2 to TRBJ2-7; 7 positions match TRBD2. Trimming took 1 base from V and 5 from J; bases not matched to a gene: 2. This CDR3 spans 13 amino acids. The germline V gene encodes CDR1 SGHTA and CDR2 FQGNSA.

The chain is built from TRBV7-9 and TRBJ2-1, with TRBD2 matching over 10 bases. The junction had 6 bases not matched to a gene; V was cut back by 1 base and J by 12 bases. CDR1 is SEHNR, CDR2 FQNEAQ, per germline (reference sequence). This CDR3 spans 14 amino acids. This CDR3 is CASSLGPSGSPQFF. The CDR3 coding sequence is TGTGCCAGCAGCTTAGGTCCTAGCGGGAGCCCGCAGTTCTTC.

The chain is built from TRBV3-1 (or the pseudogene TRBV3-2) and TRBJ2-3; possible D gene TRBD2, 6 bases. The V and J ends lost 5 bases and 2 bases respectively, with 11 bases between them. This CDR3 region has 14 residues. Germline assignment: CDR1 LGHDT and CDR2 YNNKEL (reference sequence). CDR3 protein: CASSVSGFTDTQYF. For the CDR3, the DNA is TGTGCCAGCAGCGTTAGCGGTTTCACAGATACGCAGTATTTT.

The chain links TRBV28 to TRBJ2-3; 9 positions match TRBD2. J was trimmed by 4 bases and V by 6 bases; bases with no gene match: 8. CDR3 length equals 15 residues. Germline V CDR1 and CDR2: MDHEN, SYDVKM. This chain's CDR3 is CASSNSGRIADTQYF. CDR3 DNA: TGTGCCAGCAGCAATAGCGGGAGAATCGCAGATACGCAGTATTTT.

CDR3 sequence (DNA): TGTGCCAGCAGCTTAGATCGCACCTCGGTAGACTATGGCTACACCTTC. Translating gives CASSLDRTSVDYGYTF. The rearrangement uses TRBV11-2 and TRBJ1-2; D uncertain. The CDR3 consists of 16 residues. Looked up from germline, CDR1 is SGHAT and CDR2 is FQNNGV. Trimming removed 0 bases at V and 3 bases at J, with 14 bases between.

This chain connects TRBV4-2 to TRBJ2-1; D is possibly TRBD1 (5 bases). The CDR3 is 16 amino acids. V was pared by 4 bases and J by 2 bases, with 15 bases between. Germline CDR1 is LGHNA and CDR2 is YNFKEQ. CDR3 DNA: TGTGCCAGCAGCCCAGATACCGGACAAGCCTACAATGAGCAGTTCTTC. This sequence encodes CASSPDTGQAYNEQFF.

The chain couples TRBV21-1 to TRBJ2-7. TRBV21-1 is a pseudogene. This CDR3 spans 10 amino acids. The DNA for the CDR3 is TGTGCCAGTCGTTCTGGGGAGCAGTACTTC. Translated, it gives CASRSGEQYF.

This clone was found once. The V and J genes are TRBV28 and TRBJ2-7, with D perhaps TRBD2 (7 bases). The CDR3 has 15 residues. Trimming pared 5 bases from V and 4 bases from J, leaving 18 bases between. CDR1 and CDR2 (germline): MDHEN, SYDVKM. The CDR3 region is CASSLSLGGHYEQYF. CDR3 sequence (DNA): TGTGCCAGCAGTCTCTCCCTCGGGGGGCATTACGAGCAGTACTTC.

This clone has just one count. The chain employs TRBV9 and TRBJ1-1; the D gene is possibly TRBD1 (5 bases). This CDR3 has 16 residues. Germline CDR1 SGDLS, CDR2 YYNGEE. Trimming removed 4 bases from V and 7 bases from J, with 23 bases in between. This CDR3 reads CASSPGTAATGREAFF. CDR3 sequence (DNA): TGTGCCAGCAGCCCCGGGACGGCAGCTACAGGTCGTGAAGCTTTCTTT.

V and J are TRBV19 and TRBJ2-3; D may match TRBD1 or TRBD2 (5 bases each). The CDR3 sequence is 14 residues long. Trimming stripped 6 bases from V and 2 bases from J, with 12 bases between. In germline, CDR1 is LNHDA, CDR2 SQIVND (reference sequence). The CDR3 nucleotides read TGTGCCAGTAGGGATCAGGGAGCCACAGATACGCAGTATTTT. As protein: CASRDQGATDTQYF.

This clone was recorded once. V usage is TRBV30 and J usage is TRBJ1-6; 10 bases line up with TRBD1. The CDR3 has 13 amino acids. V shed 6 bases and J 7 bases; nucleotides not matched to a gene: 3. The germline gives CDR1 GTSNPN, CDR2 SVGIG (reference sequence). The CDR3 spells CACTDRGNSPLHF. The CDR3 coding sequence is TGTGCCTGCACGGACAGGGGGAATTCACCCCTCCACTTT.

V is TRBV15 and J is TRBJ2-7, with D uncertain. The V and J ends lost 0 bases and 1 base respectively, with 10 bases between them. This CDR3 is built from 15 residues. Germline-derived CDR1 and CDR2 are LNHNV and YYDKDF (reference sequence). This CDR3 reads CATSRDLGSSYEQYF. CDR3 DNA sequence: TGTGCCACCAGCAGAGATCTGGGCAGTTCCTACGAGCAGTACTTC.

The chain employs TRBV9 and TRBJ2-3; 11 nucleotides line up with TRBD2. The germline gives CDR1 SGDLS, CDR2 YYNGEE. V shed 1 base, J shed 4 bases, and the junction held 2 bases outside the gene matches. The length of the CDR3 is 15 residues. CDR3 protein: CASSVTSGGADTQYF. The CDR3 nucleotides are TGTGCCAGCAGCGTAACTAGCGGGGGAGCAGATACGCAGTATTTT.

The gene calls are TRBV6-6 and TRBJ2-7, with 8 bases fitting TRBD2. Germline loops: CDR1 MNHNY, CDR2 SVGAGI (reference sequence). V lost 7 bases to trimming and J lost 13 bases; unmatched junction nucleotides: 15. The CDR3 is made up of 13 amino acids. DNA of the CDR3: TGTGCCAGCAACACCAACGGGGGGGAGGGCGGATACTTC. Translation gives CASNTNGGEGGYF.

The J gene is TRBJ2-5, the V gene TRBV10-3; weak D call: TRBD1 (5 bases). Germline V gene sequence: CDR1 ENHRY, CDR2 SYGVKD. This CDR3 region has 14 residues. V was trimmed by 4 bases and J by 2 bases, leaving 11 bases between them. CDR3 sequence (DNA): TGTGCCATCAGTGCTACAGGAGAACAAGAGACCCAGTACTTC. This sequence encodes CAISATGEQETQYF.

Only one count was recorded for this clone. The rearrangement links TRBV29-1 to TRBJ2-1; 8 positions match TRBD2. CDR1 is SQVTM, CDR2 ANQGSEA, per germline. V shed 8 bases and J 9 bases; nucleotides not matched to a gene: 12. This CDR3 has 13 amino acids. As DNA, the CDR3 is TGCAGCTCCGGGACTAGAGGGATCGGTGAGCAGTTCTTC. This gives the protein CSSGTRGIGEQFF.

J is TRBJ2-1 and V is TRBV7-5. TRBV7-5 is classified as a pseudogene. CDR3 length equals 16 residues. CDR3 DNA sequence: TGTGTCAGAAGCTTAGCGGGTGTGACCTCCTACAATGAGCAGTTCTTC. It yields the protein CVRSLAGVTSYNEQFF.

V usage is TRBV3-1 (or the pseudogene TRBV3-2) and J usage is TRBJ2-3; 9 bases agree with TRBD2. The CDR3 sequence is 13 residues long. V gave up 9 bases and J gave up 1 base; unmatched junction bases: 2. Germline V gene lookup returns CDR1 LGHDT and CDR2 YNNKEL (reference sequence). CDR3 loop: CASKRGGTDTQYF. As DNA, the CDR3 is TGTGCCAGTAAGCGGGGGGGCACAGATACGCAGTATTTT.

This clone occurred once. The rearrangement uses TRBV9 and TRBJ1-3; D ambiguous. Per germline, CDR1 SGDLS and CDR2 YYNGEE. Trimming cost V 2 bases and J 0 bases, with 9 bases left between them. The length of the CDR3 is 15 residues. In DNA, the CDR3 is TGTGCCAGCAGCGTGGAAGGGATCTCTGGAAACACCATATATTTT. It codes for CASSVEGISGNTIYF.

The genes are TRBV5-1 and TRBJ2-1; 16 positions agree with TRBD2. CDR1 and CDR2 from the germline V gene are SGHRS and YFSETQ. CDR3 length: 19 amino acids. V shed 0 bases and J 9 bases; nucleotides not matched to a gene: 12. The CDR3 DNA reads TGCGCCAGCAGCTTGGACCCGGGACTAGCGGGAGGGACGACCAGTGAGCAGTTCTTC. Its protein product is CASSLDPGLAGGTTSEQFF.

The chain combines TRBV4-3 with TRBJ1-1; weak D call: TRBD1 (6 bases). The CDR3 spans 16 residues. Looked up from germline, CDR1 is LGHNA and CDR2 is YSLEER. With 0 bases removed from V and 1 base from J, the gap between germline ends came to 12 bases. DNA for the CDR3: TGCGCCAGCAGCCAAGATACCGGACAGCGGAACACTGAAGCTTTCTTT. Translating it yields CASSQDTGQRNTEAFF.

V gene TRBV24-1 combines with J gene TRBJ1-1; 11 nucleotides align to TRBD1. The J segment lost 1 base and the V segment lost 3 bases, leaving 0 bases of the junction unmatched. The CDR3 consists of 15 residues. From germline, CDR1 is KGHDR and CDR2 SFDVKD. The CDR3 here is CATSDGQGANTEAFF. The CDR3 nucleotides read TGTGCCACCAGTGATGGACAGGGGGCGAACACTGAAGCTTTCTTT.

V gene TRBV5-1 combines with J gene TRBJ2-7; 7 bases are a match to TRBD1. CDR1 is SGHRS and CDR2 is YFSETQ in the germline V gene. Losses at the gene ends were 3 bases for V and 3 bases for J; bases not matched to a gene: 9. The CDR3 has 15 amino acids. CDR3 in amino acids: CASSSSGGSDYEQYF. CDR3 DNA: TGCGCCAGCAGCTCCTCAGGGGGATCGGACTACGAGCAGTACTTC.